The following is a TCR beta chain sequence with its context. Its antigen is as yet unknown. Germline CDR1 and CDR2: SGHDN and FVKESK. The CDR3 sequence is 13 residues long. Deletions cut 7 bases from V and 0 bases from J, with 8 bases between. The data are from a study of regulatory and conventional T cells in RAG deficiency. Regarding the study as a whole: Omenn syndrome and CID/AS patients had around 100-fold fewer unique Treg TCR beta sequences, versus roughly 9.6-fold elsewhere. In Omenn syndrome, sorted "Tregs" may be peripherally activated cells. Omenn patients showed >85% Treg-Tconv overlap and shorter CDR3 lengths.

Some clones are missing from TCRdb's copy, which holds only in-frame ones; the method was immunoSEQ multiplex PCR. The sample has tens of thousands of clones, around nine tenths seen once. Regulatory T cells were sorted from blood as CD4+ CD25-high CD127-low cells. This same sample was also taken into another study, of regulatory T cells. As reported in that work: The primer mix had 52 TRBV and 13 TRBJ primers. Skewed V and J usage and few unique V-J pairs marked patient repertoires, most in Tregs.

This TCR was recovered from a human donor in good health. V gene TRBV14 combines with J gene TRBJ2-3; D call uncertain. Sequencing was carried out using Tregs sorted from blood. CDR3 sequence reads: CASNRVSTDTQYF. The CDR3 DNA follows: TGTGCCAGCAACCGTGTGAGCACAGATACGCAGTATTTT. The full variable domain, in which reference TRBV14 and TRBJ2-3 provide the parts outside the CDR3, is EAGVTQFPSHSVIEKGQTVTLRCDPISGHDNLYWYRRVMGKEIKFLLHFVKESKQDESGMPNNRFLAERTGGTYSTLKVQPAELEDSGVYFCASNRVSTDTQYFGPGTRLTVL.